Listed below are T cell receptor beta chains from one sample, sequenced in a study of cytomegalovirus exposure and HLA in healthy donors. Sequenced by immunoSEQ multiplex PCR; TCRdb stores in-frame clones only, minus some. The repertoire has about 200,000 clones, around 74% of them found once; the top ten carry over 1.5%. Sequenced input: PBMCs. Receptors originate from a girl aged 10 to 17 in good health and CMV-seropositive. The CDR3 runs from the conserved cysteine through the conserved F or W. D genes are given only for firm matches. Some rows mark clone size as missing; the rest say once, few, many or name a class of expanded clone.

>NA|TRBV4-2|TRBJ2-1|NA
CASSQGSKRADEQFF
TGTGCCAGCAGCCAAGGTTCAAAGAGGGCCGATGAGCAGTTCTTC
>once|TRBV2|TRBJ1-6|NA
CASREDNSPLHF
TGTGCCAGCAGGGAGGATAATTCACCCCTCCACTTT
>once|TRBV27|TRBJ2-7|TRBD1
CASAGTGGVYEQYF
TGTGCCAGCGCCGGGACAGGGGGCGTGTACGAGCAGTACTTC
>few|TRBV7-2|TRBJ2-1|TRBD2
CASSLGTSGYNEQFF
TGTGCCAGCAGCTTGGGGACTAGCGGCTACAATGAGCAGTTCTTC
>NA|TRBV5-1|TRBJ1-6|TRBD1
CASSAGTENSPLHF
TGCGCCAGCAGCGCCGGGACAGAAAATTCACCCCTCCACTTT
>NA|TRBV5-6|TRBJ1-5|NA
CASSLEGQNSNQPQHF
TGTGCCAGCAGCTTGGAGGGACAAAATAGCAATCAGCCCCAGCATTTT
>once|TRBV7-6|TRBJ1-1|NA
CASGKGAFMNTEAFF
TGTGCCAGCGGAAAAGGAGCTTTCATGAACACTGAAGCTTTCTTT
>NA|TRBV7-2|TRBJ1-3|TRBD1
CASSLWKGAKGGNTIYF
TGTGCCAGCAGCTTGTGGAAGGGGGCTAAAGGTGGAAACACCATATATTTT
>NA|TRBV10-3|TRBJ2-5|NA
CAISEEGGGETQYF
TGTGCCATCAGTGAGGAGGGCGGAGGAGAGACCCAGTACTTC
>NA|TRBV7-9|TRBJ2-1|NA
CASSETGNSYNEQFF
TGTGCCAGCAGCGAAACAGGCAACTCCTACAATGAGCAGTTCTTC
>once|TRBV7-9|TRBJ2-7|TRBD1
CASTGGYYEQYF
TGTGCCAGCACAGGGGGCTACTACGAGCAGTACTTC
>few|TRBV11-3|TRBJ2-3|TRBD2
CASSLDLLAGASTDTQYF
TGTGCCAGCAGCTTAGATCTTTTAGCGGGGGCCTCCACAGATACGCAGTATTTT
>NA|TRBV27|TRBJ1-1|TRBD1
CASSPTGQGARDTEAFF
TGTGCCAGCAGCCCTACGGGACAGGGGGCGCGTGACACTGAAGCTTTCTTT
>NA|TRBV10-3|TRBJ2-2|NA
CATQITGELFF
TGTGCCACTCAGATTACCGGGGAGCTGTTTTTT
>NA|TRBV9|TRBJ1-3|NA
CASSVKEVDSGNTIYF
TGTGCCAGCAGCGTAAAGGAGGTGGACTCTGGAAACACCATATATTTT
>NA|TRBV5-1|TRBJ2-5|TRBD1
CASSPWTGGHQETQYF
TGCGCCAGCAGCCCGTGGACAGGGGGCCACCAAGAGACCCAGTACTTC
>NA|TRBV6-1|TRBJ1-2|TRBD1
CASSPTGDYGYTF
TGTGCCAGCAGTCCCACAGGGGACTATGGCTACACCTTC
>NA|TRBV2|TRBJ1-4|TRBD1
CASSDRGMNEKLFF
TGTGCCAGCAGTGACAGGGGGATGAATGAAAAACTGTTTTTT
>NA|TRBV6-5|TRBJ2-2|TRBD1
CASSWRQGAGTGELFF
TGTGCCAGCAGTTGGCGACAGGGGGCGGGCACCGGGGAGCTGTTTTTT
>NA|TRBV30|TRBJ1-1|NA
CAWSKRNTEAFF
TGTGCCTGGAGTAAGCGGAACACTGAAGCTTTCTTT
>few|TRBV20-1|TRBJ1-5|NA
CSASYNQPQHF
TGCAGTGCCTCGTATAATCAGCCCCAGCATTTT
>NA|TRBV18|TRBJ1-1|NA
CASSPNSGLRRAFF
TGTGCCAGCTCACCGAACTCAGGGTTGCGGAGAGCTTTCTTT
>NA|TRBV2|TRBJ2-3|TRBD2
CASTLSGGGPSTDTQYF
TGTGCCAGCACCCTTTCGGGCGGGGGGCCTTCCACAGATACGCAGTATTTT
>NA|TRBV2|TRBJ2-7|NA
CASSEQAYEQYF
TGTGCCAGCAGTGAACAGGCCTACGAGCAGTACTTC
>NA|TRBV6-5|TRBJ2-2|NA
CASSYGGTNTGELFF
TGTGCCAGCAGTTATGGGGGGACTAACACCGGGGAGCTGTTTTTT
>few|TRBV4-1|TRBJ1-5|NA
CASSQNLSPQGTNQPQHF
TGCGCCAGCAGCCAGAACCTGTCACCCCAGGGGACCAATCAGCCCCAGCATTTT
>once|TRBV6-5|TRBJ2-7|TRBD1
CASSYLGTGYDEQYF
TGTGCCAGCAGTTACCTGGGGACAGGGTACGACGAGCAGTACTTC
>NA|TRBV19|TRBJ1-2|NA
CASKDSAPYGYTF
TGTGCCAGTAAAGACAGTGCCCCCTATGGCTACACCTTC
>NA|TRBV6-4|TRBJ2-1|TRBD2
CASSDSAGRGDEQFF
TGTGCCAGCAGTGACTCAGCAGGGAGGGGCGATGAGCAGTTCTTC
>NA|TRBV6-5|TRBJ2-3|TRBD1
CASSYGQVPDTQYF
TGTGCCAGCAGTTACGGACAGGTCCCAGATACGCAGTATTTT
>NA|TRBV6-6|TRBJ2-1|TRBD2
CASRSPGLADDEQFF
TGTGCCAGCAGGTCACCGGGACTAGCAGATGATGAGCAGTTCTTC
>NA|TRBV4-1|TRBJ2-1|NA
CASSQGPRDEQFF
TGCGCCAGCAGCCAAGGGCCCAGGGATGAGCAGTTCTTC
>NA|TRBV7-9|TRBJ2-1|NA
CASSLSGGPSDEQFF
TGTGCCAGCAGCCTCTCGGGGGGCCCTTCGGATGAGCAGTTCTTC
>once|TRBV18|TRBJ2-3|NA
CASSPGLITDTQYF
TGTGCCAGCTCACCCGGACTCATCACAGATACGCAGTATTTT
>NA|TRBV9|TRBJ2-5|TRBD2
CASSGGGAGETQYF
TGTGCCAGCAGCGGCGGGGGGGCTGGAGAGACCCAGTACTTC
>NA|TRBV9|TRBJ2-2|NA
CASSARPSPYTGELFF
TGTGCCAGCAGCGCCCGTCCAAGCCCTTACACCGGGGAGCTGTTTTTT
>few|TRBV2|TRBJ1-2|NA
CASSEVSGYGYTF
TGTGCCAGCAGTGAAGTTAGCGGCTATGGCTACACCTTC
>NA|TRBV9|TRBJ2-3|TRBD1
CASSVDPGQETDTQYF
TGTGCCAGCAGCGTAGACCCGGGACAGGAAACAGATACGCAGTATTTT
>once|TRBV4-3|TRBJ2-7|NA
CASSPTGNEQYF
TGCGCCAGCAGCCCCACAGGGAACGAGCAGTACTTC
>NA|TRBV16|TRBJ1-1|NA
CASSQLRRYTEAFF
TGTGCCAGCAGCCAATTACGGAGGTACACTGAAGCTTTCTTT
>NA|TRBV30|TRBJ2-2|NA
CAWGGSGTGELFF
TGTGCCTGGGGGGGCAGTGGGACCGGGGAGCTGTTTTTT
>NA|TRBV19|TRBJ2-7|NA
CASALGALIYEQYF
TGTGCCAGTGCCTTGGGGGCTTTGATTTACGAGCAGTACTTC
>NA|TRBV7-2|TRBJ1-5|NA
CASSPQGAGGASNQPQHF
TGTGCCAGCAGCCCACAGGGAGCTGGGGGAGCTAGCAATCAGCCCCAGCATTTT